The source of this T cell receptor beta chain is a study of naive and memory T cell subsets. Study conclusions and caveats: TCR transcript changes with activation or differentiation may affect this RNA method.

The J segment lost 2 bases and the V segment lost 4 bases, leaving 17 bases of the junction unmatched. The CDR3 totals 18 residues. The germline gives CDR1 SNHLY, CDR2 FYNNEI. TCR cDNA received a 3' ligated oligonucleotide that carried a UMI. Whole-blood samples were over 2 ml of peripheral blood from healthy adult volunteers. Input was roughly 1 to 1000 ng of DNase-treated total RNA without cell sorting. This clonotype was counted at least ten times. No antigen is known for it. Four PCR rounds used nested alpha and beta constant region primers plus the SP2 primer. Alpha and beta constant region primers primed reverse transcription for blood and skin samples. One entry per CDR3 protein results from TCRdb running MiXCR on the 5' RACE reads. The sample lists 25,000 to 35,000 distinct CDR3 sequences, roughly a sixth seen once, with about 2.4% in the top ten.

The receptor comes from a female donor in good health. The chain has TRBV2 and TRBJ2-7; 7 nucleotides match TRBD1. The CDR3 region has the DNA TGTGCCAGCAGTGGCGAGCACCTTACAGGGGTTAAGCCCTACGAGCAGTACTTC. Translated, it gives CASSGEHLTGVKPYEQYF.